This T cell receptor (beta chain) was identified in a study of blood T cell repertoires in COVID-19. Overall study: T cells, B-cell-depleted T cells, or PBMCs supplied cDNA or gDNA.

Method: immunoSEQ multiplex PCR; TCRdb's copy keeps in-frame clones and lacks some. This table holds some 210,000 clones, roughly 86% found once. This clone has only one observation. Germline values: CDR1 MDHEN, CDR2 SYDVKM. CDR3 size: 12 residues. Trimming removed 5 bases from V and 8 bases from J, with 13 bases in between. Sequencing was carried out using peripheral blood. The J gene is TRBJ2-7, the V gene TRBV28; no clear D gene. The sequence was obtained from a woman in her forties or fifties with active or convalescent COVID-19. The CDR3 protein is CASSPQVGKQYF. CDR3 nucleotide sequence: TGTGCCAGCAGTCCCCAGGTAGGCAAGCAGTACTTC.